A selection of T cell receptor beta chains follows, all from one sample in a study of T cell repertoires in cytomegalovirus infection. MiXCR, run by TCRdb on the reads, gives a single entry per CDR3 protein. The top ten hold around 13% of the sample, which has about 530,000 distinct CDR3 sequences, around 27% seen once. Sequenced sample: PBMCs. These TCRs come from a human donor in good health (CMV status not recorded). Some clones in this sample may be carry-over from other donors' samples. Both conserved end residues are trimmed from each CDR3. The order of the fields is CDR3 protein, clone size, V gene, J gene. Part of the rows lack a size; the others show once, few, many or a class for expanded clones.

cdr3_aa: ASNPSPPDYNEQF; clone_size: -; v_call: TRBV6-5; j_call: TRBJ2-1
cdr3_aa: SVVGPAGGELF; clone_size: -; v_call: TRBV29-1; j_call: TRBJ2-2
cdr3_aa: ASSTPSRGAQF; clone_size: few; v_call: TRBV7-9; j_call: TRBJ2-1
cdr3_aa: SATIKYGYT; clone_size: few; v_call: TRBV20-1; j_call: TRBJ1-2
cdr3_aa: ASSHRQGSFSLYTGELF; clone_size: -; v_call: TRBV2; j_call: TRBJ2-2
cdr3_aa: ASSYRQIDQPQH; clone_size: -; v_call: TRBV6-6; j_call: TRBJ1-5
cdr3_aa: ASSITSGSLGGANVLT; clone_size: -; v_call: TRBV11-2; j_call: TRBJ2-6
cdr3_aa: ASSRGRSSYNEQF; clone_size: many; v_call: TRBV7-2; j_call: TRBJ2-1
cdr3_aa: ASSPQITEKLF; clone_size: many; v_call: TRBV7-2; j_call: TRBJ1-4
cdr3_aa: ASSTSGPYNEQF; clone_size: few; v_call: TRBV27; j_call: TRBJ2-1
cdr3_aa: ASSYSDRSPIGEQY; clone_size: many; v_call: TRBV6-2/TRBV6-3; j_call: TRBJ2-7
cdr3_aa: ASSTQGIGNQPQH; clone_size: -; v_call: TRBV6-8; j_call: TRBJ1-5
cdr3_aa: ASSRPGTGGSSPLH; clone_size: many; v_call: TRBV7-9; j_call: TRBJ1-6
cdr3_aa: ASSFSSGRGADTQY; clone_size: few; v_call: TRBV5-6; j_call: TRBJ2-3
cdr3_aa: ASSWDNTDTQY; clone_size: many; v_call: TRBV6-1; j_call: TRBJ2-3
cdr3_aa: ASTDNPGTSSNEQF; clone_size: few; v_call: TRBV12-3/TRBV12-4; j_call: TRBJ2-1
cdr3_aa: ASSQTIQGRTSGRVRLGEQF; clone_size: -; v_call: TRBV14; j_call: TRBJ2-1
cdr3_aa: AWSPLGSLRGVLEQF; clone_size: -; v_call: TRBV30; j_call: TRBJ2-1
cdr3_aa: SARRQPRPNEKLF; clone_size: -; v_call: TRBV20-1; j_call: TRBJ1-4
cdr3_aa: SVEDPQTDTQY; clone_size: -; v_call: TRBV29-1; j_call: TRBJ2-3
cdr3_aa: AFGGTDTQY; clone_size: few; v_call: TRBV7-2; j_call: TRBJ2-3
cdr3_aa: ASSPDRTGSIGGQPQH; clone_size: many; v_call: TRBV7-2; j_call: TRBJ1-5
cdr3_aa: ASSLARGLGETQY; clone_size: few; v_call: TRBV12-3/TRBV12-4; j_call: TRBJ2-5
cdr3_aa: ASSPGLGRLGYT; clone_size: few; v_call: TRBV12-3/TRBV12-4; j_call: TRBJ1-2
cdr3_aa: ASSLGTSGTSTDTQY; clone_size: -; v_call: TRBV7-2; j_call: TRBJ2-3
cdr3_aa: ASSLRAGDWSYNEQF; clone_size: many; v_call: TRBV7-2; j_call: TRBJ2-1
cdr3_aa: ASSIDPALGAFVTDTQY; clone_size: -; v_call: TRBV19; j_call: TRBJ2-3
cdr3_aa: ASTSSGNTIY; clone_size: many; v_call: TRBV28; j_call: TRBJ1-3
cdr3_aa: SARRAGTDTQY; clone_size: few; v_call: TRBV20-1; j_call: TRBJ2-3
cdr3_aa: ASSLGTGGMETQY; clone_size: many; v_call: TRBV7-6; j_call: TRBJ2-5
cdr3_aa: ASSPPGGQGNIQY; clone_size: -; v_call: TRBV11-2; j_call: TRBJ2-4
cdr3_aa: ASSERNYGYT; clone_size: many; v_call: TRBV7-2; j_call: TRBJ1-2
cdr3_aa: ASSLDAYKAVTQY; clone_size: -; v_call: TRBV7-6; j_call: TRBJ2-5